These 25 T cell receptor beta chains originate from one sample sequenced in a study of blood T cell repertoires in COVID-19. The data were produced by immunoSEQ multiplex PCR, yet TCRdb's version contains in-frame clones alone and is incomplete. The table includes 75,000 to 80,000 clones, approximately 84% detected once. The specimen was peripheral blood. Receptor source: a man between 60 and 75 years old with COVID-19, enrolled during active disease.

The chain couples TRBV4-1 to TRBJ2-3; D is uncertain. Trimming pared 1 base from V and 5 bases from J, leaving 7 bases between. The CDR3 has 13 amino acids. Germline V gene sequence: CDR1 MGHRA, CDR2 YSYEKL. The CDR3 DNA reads TGCGCCAGCAGCCAAGTGCAGGTAGATACGCAGTATTTT. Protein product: CASSQVQVDTQYF.

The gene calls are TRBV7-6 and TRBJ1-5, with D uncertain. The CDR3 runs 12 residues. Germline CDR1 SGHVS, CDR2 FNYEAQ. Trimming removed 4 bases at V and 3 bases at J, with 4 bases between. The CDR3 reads CASSSNNQPQHF. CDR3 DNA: TGTGCCAGCAGCTCTAACAATCAGCCCCAGCATTTT.

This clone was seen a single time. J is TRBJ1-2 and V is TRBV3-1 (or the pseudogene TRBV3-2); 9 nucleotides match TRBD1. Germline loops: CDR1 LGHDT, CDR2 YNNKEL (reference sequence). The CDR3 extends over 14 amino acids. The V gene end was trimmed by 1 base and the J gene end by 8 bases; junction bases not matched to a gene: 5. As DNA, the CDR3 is TGTGCCAGCAGCCAAGTAAGGGGGACAGGGGGCTACACCTTC. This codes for CASSQVRGTGGYTF.

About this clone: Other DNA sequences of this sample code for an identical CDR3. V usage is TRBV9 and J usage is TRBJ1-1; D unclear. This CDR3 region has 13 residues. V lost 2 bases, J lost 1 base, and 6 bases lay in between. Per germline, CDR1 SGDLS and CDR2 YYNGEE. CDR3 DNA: TGTGCCAGCAGCGTGGCGGGGAACACTGAAGCTTTCTTT. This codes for CASSVAGNTEAFF.

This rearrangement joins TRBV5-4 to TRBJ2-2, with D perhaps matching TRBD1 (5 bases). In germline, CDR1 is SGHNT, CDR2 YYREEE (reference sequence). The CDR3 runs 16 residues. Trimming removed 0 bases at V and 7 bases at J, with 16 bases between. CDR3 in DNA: TGTGCCAGCAGCTTGGGGGGCGGAAAAAACCACGGGGAGCTGTTTTTT. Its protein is CASSLGGGKNHGELFF.

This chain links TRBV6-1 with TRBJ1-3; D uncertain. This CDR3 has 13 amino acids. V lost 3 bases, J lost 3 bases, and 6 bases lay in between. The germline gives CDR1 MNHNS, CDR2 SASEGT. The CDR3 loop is CASSENFGNTIYF. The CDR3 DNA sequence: TGTGCCAGCAGTGAGAACTTTGGAAACACCATATATTTT.

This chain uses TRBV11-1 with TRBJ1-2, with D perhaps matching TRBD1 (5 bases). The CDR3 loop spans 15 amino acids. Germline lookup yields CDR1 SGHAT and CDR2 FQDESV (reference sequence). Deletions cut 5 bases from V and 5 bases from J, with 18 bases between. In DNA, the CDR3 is TGTGCCAGCAGCCCATCGGAGGGGAGGACATATGGCTACACCTTC. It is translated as CASSPSEGRTYGYTF. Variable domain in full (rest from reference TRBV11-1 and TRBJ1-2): EAEVAQSPRYKITEKSQAVAFWCDPISGHATLYWYRQILGQGPELLVQFQDESVVDDSQLPKDRFSAERLKGVDSTLKIQPAELGDSAMYLCASSPSEGRTYGYTFGSGTRLTVV.

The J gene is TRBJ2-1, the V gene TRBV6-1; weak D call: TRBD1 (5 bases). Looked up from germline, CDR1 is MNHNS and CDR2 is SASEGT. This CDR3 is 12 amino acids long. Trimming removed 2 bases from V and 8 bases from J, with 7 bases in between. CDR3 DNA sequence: TGTGCCAGCAGTGAATTAGGGGATGAGCAGTTCTTC. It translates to CASSELGDEQFF.

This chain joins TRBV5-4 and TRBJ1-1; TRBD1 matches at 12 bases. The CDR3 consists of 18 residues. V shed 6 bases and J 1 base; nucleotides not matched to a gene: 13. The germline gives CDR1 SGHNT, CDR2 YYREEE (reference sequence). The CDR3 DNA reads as TGTGCCAGCATGAAGGGACAGGGGGCCTCCGGTGCGAACACTGAAGCTTTCTTT. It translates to CASMKGQGASGANTEAFF.

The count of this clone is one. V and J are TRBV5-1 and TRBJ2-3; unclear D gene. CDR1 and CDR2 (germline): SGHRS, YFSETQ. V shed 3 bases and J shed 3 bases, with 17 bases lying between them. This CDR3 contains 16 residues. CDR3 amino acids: CASSYGYSDGTDTQYF. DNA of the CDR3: TGCGCCAGCAGCTACGGGTATTCGGATGGGACAGATACGCAGTATTTT.

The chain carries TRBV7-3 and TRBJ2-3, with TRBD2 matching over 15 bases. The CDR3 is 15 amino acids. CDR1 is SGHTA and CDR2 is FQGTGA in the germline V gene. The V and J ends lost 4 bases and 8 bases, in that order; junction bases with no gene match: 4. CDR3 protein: CASSSGLAGGRTQYF. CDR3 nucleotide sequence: TGTGCCAGCAGCTCGGGACTAGCGGGGGGCCGTACGCAGTATTTT.

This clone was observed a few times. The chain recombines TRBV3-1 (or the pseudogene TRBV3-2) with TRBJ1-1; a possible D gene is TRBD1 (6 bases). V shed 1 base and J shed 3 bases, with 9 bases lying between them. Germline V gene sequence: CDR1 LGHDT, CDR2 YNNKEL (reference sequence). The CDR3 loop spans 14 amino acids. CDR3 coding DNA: TGTGCCAGCAGCCAAGGAGGGGGAGACACTGAAGCTTTCTTT. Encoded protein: CASSQGGGDTEAFF.

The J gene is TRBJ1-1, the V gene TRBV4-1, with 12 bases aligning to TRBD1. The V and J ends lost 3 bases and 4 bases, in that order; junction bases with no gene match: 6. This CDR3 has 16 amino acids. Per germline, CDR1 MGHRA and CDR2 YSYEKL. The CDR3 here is CASSQGQGALGTEAFF. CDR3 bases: TGCGCCAGCAGCCAGGGACAGGGGGCCTTGGGCACTGAAGCTTTCTTT.

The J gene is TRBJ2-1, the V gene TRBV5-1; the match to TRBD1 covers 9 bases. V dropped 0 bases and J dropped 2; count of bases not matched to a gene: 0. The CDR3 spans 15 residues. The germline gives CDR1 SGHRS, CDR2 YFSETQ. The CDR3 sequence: CASSLGDRAYNEQFF. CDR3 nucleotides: TGCGCCAGCAGCTTGGGGGACAGGGCCTACAATGAGCAGTTCTTC.

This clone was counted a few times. CDR3 sequence: CATSRDRGLGTGELFF. The DNA of the CDR3 is TGTGCCACCAGCAGGGACAGGGGGCTCGGCACCGGGGAGCTGTTTTTT. The V and J genes are TRBV15 and TRBJ2-2, with 11 bases that match TRBD1. The CDR3 spans 16 residues. CDR1 LNHNV and CDR2 YYDKDF come from the germline V gene (reference sequence). The junction had 4 bases not matched to a gene; V was cut back by 3 bases and J by 4 bases.

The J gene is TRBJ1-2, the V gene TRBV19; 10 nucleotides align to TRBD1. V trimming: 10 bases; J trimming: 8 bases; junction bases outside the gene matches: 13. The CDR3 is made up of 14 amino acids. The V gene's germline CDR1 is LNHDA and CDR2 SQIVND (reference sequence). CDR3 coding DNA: TGTGCCACTCCCAGACAGGGGGCAACGGAAGGCTACACCTTC. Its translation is CATPRQGATEGYTF.

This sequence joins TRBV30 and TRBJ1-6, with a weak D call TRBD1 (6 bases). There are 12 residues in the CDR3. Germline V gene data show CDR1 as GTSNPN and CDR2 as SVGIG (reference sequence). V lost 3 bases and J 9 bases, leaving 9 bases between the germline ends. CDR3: CAWRGARSPLHF. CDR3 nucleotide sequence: TGTGCCTGGAGGGGGGCACGTTCACCCCTCCACTTT.

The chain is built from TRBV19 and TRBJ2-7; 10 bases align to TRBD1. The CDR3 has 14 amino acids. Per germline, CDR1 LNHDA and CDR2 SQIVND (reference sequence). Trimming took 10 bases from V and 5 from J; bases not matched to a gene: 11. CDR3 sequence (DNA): TGTGCCACCACCGTGACAGGGGGCCGGAACGAGCAGTACTTC. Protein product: CATTVTGGRNEQYF. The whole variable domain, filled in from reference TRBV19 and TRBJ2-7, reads DGGITQSPKYLFRKEGQNVTLSCEQNLNHDAMYWYRQDPGQGLRLIYYSQIVNDFQKGDIAEGYSVSREKKESFPLTVTSAQKNPTAFYLCATTVTGGRNEQYFGPGTRLTVT.

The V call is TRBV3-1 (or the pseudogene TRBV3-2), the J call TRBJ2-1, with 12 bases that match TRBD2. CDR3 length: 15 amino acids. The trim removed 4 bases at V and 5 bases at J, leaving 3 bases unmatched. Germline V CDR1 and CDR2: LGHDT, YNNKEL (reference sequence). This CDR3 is CASSRGLAGNNEQFF. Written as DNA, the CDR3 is TGTGCCAGCAGCCGTGGACTAGCGGGGAACAATGAGCAGTTCTTC.

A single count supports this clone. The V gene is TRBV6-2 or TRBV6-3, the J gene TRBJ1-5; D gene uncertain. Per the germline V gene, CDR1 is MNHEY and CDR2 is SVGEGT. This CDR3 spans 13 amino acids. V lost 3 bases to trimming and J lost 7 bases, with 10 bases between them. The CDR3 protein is CASSYQSEQPQHF. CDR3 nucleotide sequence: TGTGCCAGCAGTTATCAGTCGGAGCAGCCCCAGCATTTT.

The CDR3 protein is CASSLAVGGDSPLHF. Written as DNA, the CDR3 is TGTGCCAGCAGCTTAGCGGTGGGAGGCGATTCACCCCTCCACTTT. The chain uses TRBV7-6 and TRBJ1-6; D remains ambiguous. CDR1 and CDR2 (germline): SGHVS, FNYEAQ. The germline V and J ends were trimmed by 0 bases and 8 bases, with 11 bases remaining between them. CDR3 length equals 15 residues.

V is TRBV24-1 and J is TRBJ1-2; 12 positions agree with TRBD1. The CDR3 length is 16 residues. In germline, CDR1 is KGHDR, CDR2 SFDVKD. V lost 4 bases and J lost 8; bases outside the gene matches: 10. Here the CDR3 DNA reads TGTGCCACCAGTGAATCCGGGACAGGGGGCCCTGGCGGCTACACCTTC. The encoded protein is CATSESGTGGPGGYTF.

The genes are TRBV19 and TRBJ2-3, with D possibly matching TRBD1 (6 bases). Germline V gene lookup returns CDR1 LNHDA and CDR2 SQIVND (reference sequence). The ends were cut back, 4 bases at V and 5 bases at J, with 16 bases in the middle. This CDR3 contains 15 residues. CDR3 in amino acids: CASSTPGASGDTQYF. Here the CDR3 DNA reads TGTGCCAGTAGTACCCCAGGGGCCTCGGGAGATACGCAGTATTTT.

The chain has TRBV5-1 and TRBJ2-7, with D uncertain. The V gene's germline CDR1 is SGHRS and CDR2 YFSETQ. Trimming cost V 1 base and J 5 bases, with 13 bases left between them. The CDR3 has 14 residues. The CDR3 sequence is CASSLIGTTNEQYF. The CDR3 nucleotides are TGCGCCAGCAGCTTGATAGGAACTACCAACGAGCAGTACTTC.

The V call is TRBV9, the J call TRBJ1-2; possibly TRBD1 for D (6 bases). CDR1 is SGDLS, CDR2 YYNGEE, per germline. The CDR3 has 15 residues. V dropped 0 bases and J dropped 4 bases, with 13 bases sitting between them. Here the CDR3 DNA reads TGTGCCAGCAGCGTAGCCTCAGGGGATTCCTATGGCTACACCTTC. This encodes CASSVASGDSYGYTF. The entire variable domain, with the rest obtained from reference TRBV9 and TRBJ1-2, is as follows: DSGVTQTPKHLITATGQRVTLRCSPRSGDLSVYWYQQSLDQGLQFLIQYYNGEERAKGNILERFSAQQFPDLHSELNLSSLELGDSALYFCASSVASGDSYGYTFGSGTRLTVV.